This TCR beta chain came from a study of T cell responses to AZD1222 COVID-19 vaccine. The study's findings and limits: Spike-specific TCR breadth rose after two AZD1222 doses, and depth rose as well. Nearly half of unique spike-specific TCRs reportedly avoided B.1.351 and B.1.1.7 mutated regions. Across spike, vaccine-associated CD4 TCRs were found, dominant at 160-218 and 743-854. Females outnumbered males among donors, who were mostly white British; clonal diversity was possibly underestimated.

TCRdb keeps only in-frame clones here, not all; method: immunoSEQ multiplex PCR. The sample lists 150,000 to 200,000 clones; around 87% were seen once. Details on this clone: Its cognate antigen is unknown.

CDR1 MNHEY and CDR2 SMNVEV come from the germline V gene (reference sequence). Trimming cost V 5 bases and J 4 bases, with 12 bases left between them. CDR3 length: 13 amino acids. This receptor was identified in an adult in good health. The chain joins TRBV27 to TRBJ2-7; D remains ambiguous. The starting material was peripheral blood, obtained on day 0 of MenACWY control vaccination. DNA for the CDR3: TGTGCCAGCAGTGACATGTTGGGTTACGAGCAGTACTTC. Its protein is CASSDMLGYEQYF.